The sequence of this TCR beta chain was determined in a study of monozygotic twins with inflammatory bowel disease. Germline values: CDR1 DFQATT, CDR2 SNEGSKA (reference sequence). The length of the CDR3 is 15 residues. Blood was drawn at roughly 2.6 ml per donor. Making cDNA involved eight separate reactions per sample. TCRdb re-called the 5' RACE reads; every CDR3 protein appears as one record, without DNA. Its table records roughly 330,000 distinct CDR3 sequences. The chain carries TRBV20-1 and TRBJ1-5; TCRdb calls TRBD1, which cannot be checked without DNA. Specimen: blood. The receptor comes from a human donor with ulcerative colitis or Crohn's disease, or a healthy co-twin of an affected twin (not recorded which). The CDR3 reads CSARDPGVGNQPQHF.